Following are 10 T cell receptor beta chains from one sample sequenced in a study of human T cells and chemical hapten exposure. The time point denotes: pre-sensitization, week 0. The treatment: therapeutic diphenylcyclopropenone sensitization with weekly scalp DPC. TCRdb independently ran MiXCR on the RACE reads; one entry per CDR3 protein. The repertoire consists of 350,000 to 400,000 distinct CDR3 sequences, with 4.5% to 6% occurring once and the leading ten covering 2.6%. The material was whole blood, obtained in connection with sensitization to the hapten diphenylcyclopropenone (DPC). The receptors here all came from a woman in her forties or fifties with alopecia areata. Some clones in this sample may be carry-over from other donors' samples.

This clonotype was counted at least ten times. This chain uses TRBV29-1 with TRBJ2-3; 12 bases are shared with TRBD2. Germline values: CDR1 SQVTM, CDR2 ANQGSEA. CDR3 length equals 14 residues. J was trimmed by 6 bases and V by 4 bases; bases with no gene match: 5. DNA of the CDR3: TGCAGCGTTGCTAGCGGGAGGGCATGGGATACGCAGTATTTT. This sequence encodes CSVASGRAWDTQYF.

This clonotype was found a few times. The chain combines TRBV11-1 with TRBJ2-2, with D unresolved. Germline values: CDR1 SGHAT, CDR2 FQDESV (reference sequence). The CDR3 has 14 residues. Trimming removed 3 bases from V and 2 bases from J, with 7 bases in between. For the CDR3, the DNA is TGTGCCAGCAGCTTGCCACTAAACACCGGGGAGCTGTTTTTT. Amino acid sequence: CASSLPLNTGELFF.

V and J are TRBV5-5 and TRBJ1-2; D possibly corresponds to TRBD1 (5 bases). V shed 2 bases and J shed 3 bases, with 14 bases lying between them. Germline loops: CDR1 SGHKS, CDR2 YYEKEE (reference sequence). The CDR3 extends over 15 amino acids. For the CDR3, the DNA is TGTGCCAGCAGCTTATTACACGGGACTGACTATGGCTACACCTTC. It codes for CASSLLHGTDYGYTF.

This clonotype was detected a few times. The CDR3 region is CATSAGGGATDTQYF. CDR3 nucleotide sequence: TGTGCCACCAGTGCTGGCGGGGGGGCCACAGATACGCAGTATTTT. J is TRBJ2-3 and V is TRBV24-1, with 9 bases matching TRBD2. The CDR3 is made up of 15 amino acids. Trimming took 5 bases from V and 2 from J; bases not matched to a gene: 4. The germline V gene has CDR1 KGHDR and CDR2 SFDVKD.

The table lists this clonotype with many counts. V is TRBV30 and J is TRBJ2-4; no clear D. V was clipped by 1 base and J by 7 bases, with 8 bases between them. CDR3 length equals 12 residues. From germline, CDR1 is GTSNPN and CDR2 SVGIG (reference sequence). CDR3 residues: CAWSGDGNIQYF. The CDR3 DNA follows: TGTGCCTGGAGTGGCGACGGTAACATTCAGTACTTC.

CDR3 region: CSASKVAGDRTDTQYF. The CDR3 DNA sequence: TGCAGTGCCTCTAAAGTCGCGGGGGACCGCACAGATACGCAGTATTTT. The chain links TRBV20-1 to TRBJ2-3; TRBD2 agrees at 7 bases. The V segment lost 6 bases and the J segment 1 base; nucleotides outside the gene matches: 13. The CDR3 runs 16 residues. Germline CDR1 is DFQATT and CDR2 is SNEGSKA (reference sequence).

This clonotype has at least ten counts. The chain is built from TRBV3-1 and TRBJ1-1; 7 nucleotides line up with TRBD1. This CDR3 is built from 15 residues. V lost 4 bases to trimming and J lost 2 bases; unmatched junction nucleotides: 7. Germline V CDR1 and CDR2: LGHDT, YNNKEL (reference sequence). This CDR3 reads CASSPRDSINTEAFF. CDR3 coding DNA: TGTGCCAGCAGCCCCCGGGACAGCATCAACACTGAAGCTTTCTTT.

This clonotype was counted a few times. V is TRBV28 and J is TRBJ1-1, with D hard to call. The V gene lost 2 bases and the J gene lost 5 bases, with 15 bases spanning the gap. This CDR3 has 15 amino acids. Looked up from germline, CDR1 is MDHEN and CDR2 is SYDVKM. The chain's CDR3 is CASSLRPGMRTEAFF. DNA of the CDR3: TGTGCCAGCAGTTTAAGGCCGGGGATGCGGACTGAAGCTTTCTTT.

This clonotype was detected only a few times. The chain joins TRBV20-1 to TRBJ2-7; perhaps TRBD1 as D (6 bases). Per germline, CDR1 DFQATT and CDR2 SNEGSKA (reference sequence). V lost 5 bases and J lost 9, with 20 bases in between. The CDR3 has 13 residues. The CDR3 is CSAPTGPQVGQYF. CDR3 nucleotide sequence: TGCAGTGCTCCAACAGGGCCCCAGGTCGGGCAGTACTTC.

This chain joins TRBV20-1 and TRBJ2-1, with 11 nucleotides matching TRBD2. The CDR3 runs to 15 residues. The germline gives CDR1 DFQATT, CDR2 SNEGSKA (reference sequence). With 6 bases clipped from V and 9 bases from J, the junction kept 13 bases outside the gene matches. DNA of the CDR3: TGCAGTGCCCACCTCACTAGCGGGAGTTGGATTGAGCAGTTCTTC. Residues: CSAHLTSGSWIEQFF.